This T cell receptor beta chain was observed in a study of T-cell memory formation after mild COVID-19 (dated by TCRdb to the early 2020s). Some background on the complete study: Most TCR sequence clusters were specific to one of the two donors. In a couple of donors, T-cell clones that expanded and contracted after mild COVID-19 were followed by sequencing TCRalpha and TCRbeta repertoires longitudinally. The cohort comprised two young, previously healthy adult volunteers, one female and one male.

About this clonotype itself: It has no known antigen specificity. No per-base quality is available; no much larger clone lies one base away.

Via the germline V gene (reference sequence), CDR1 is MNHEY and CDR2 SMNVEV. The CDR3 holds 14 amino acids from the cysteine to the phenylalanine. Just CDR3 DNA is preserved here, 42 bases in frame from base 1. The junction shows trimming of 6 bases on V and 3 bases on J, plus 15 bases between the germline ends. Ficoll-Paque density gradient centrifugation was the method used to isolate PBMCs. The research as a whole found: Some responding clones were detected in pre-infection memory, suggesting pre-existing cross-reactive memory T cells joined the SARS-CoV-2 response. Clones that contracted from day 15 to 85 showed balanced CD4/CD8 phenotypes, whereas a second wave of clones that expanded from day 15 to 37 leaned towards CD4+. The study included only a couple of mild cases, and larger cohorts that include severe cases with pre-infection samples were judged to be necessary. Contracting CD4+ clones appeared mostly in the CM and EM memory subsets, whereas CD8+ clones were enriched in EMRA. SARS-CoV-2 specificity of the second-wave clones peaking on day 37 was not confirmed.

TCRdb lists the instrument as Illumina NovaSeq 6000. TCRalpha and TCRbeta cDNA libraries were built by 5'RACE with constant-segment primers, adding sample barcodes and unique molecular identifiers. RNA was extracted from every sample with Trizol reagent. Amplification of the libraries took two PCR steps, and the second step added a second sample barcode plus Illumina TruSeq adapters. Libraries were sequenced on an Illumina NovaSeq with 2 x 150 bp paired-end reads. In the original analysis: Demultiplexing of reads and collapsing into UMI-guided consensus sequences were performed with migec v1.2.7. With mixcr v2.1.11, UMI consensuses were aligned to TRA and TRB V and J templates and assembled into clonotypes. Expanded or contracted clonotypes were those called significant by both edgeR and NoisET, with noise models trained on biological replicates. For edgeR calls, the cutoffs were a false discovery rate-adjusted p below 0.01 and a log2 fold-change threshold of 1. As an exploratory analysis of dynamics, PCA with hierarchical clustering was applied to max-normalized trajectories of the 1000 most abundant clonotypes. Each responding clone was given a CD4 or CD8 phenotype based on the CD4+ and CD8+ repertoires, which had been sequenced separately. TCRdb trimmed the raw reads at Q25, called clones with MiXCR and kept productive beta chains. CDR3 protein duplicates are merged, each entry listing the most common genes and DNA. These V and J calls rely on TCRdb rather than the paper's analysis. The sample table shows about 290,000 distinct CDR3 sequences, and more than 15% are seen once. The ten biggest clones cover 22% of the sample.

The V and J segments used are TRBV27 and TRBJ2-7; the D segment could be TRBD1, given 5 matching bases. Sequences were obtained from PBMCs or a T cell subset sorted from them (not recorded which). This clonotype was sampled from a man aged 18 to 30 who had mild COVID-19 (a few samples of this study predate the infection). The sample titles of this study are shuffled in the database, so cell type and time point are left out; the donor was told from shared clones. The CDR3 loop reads CASSTGDSFYEQYF. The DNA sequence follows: TGTGCCAGCAGCACAGGTGACTCCTTCTACGAGCAGTACTTC.